These 22 T cell receptor beta chains were all obtained from the same sample, sequenced in a study of shared clonotypes between healthy human individuals (TCRdb year 2020). The method was the immunoSEQ multiplex PCR assay. The clones in this table, taken by TCRdb from immuneACCESS, are in-frame only. Not every clone is retained; where verified, under half of the shortfall comes from an unresolved V gene, and the cause of the rest is unknown. The sample table records around 2,000,000 clones; about 95% of these occur just once. The ten largest clones capture more than 0.9% of the sample. For the CD8 naive samples, CD45RO-negative cells were positively selected for CCR7, yielding a CD45RA+CCR7+ population from which TemRA cells were excluded. The sample comprised naive CD8+ T cells sorted from blood. The label giving this sample's cell subset or site can be read as: CD45RA+CCR7+. All receptors derive from a man younger than 30 in good health.

The chain combines TRBV4-1 with TRBJ2-3; D not resolved. The V gene lost 0 bases and the J gene lost 4 bases, with 11 bases spanning the gap. The CDR3 extends over 15 amino acids. Germline V CDR1 and CDR2: MGHRA, YSYEKL. The CDR3 coding sequence is TGCGCCAGCAGCCAAGATTGGGGTGAGTCAGATACGCAGTATTTT. Its protein product is CASSQDWGESDTQYF.

This sequence joins TRBV4-1 and TRBJ2-1, with D possibly TRBD1 on 5 matching bases. Germline CDR1 is MGHRA and CDR2 is YSYEKL. This CDR3 region has 13 residues. V was clipped by 5 bases and J by 7 bases, with 12 bases between them. The CDR3, as DNA: TGCGCCAGCAGCTCCCGTAGGGGAAATGAGCAGTTCTTC. It codes for CASSSRRGNEQFF.

The V gene is TRBV29-1, the J gene TRBJ2-3; D is unresolved. The CDR3 sequence is 14 residues long. Deletions cut 1 base from V and 2 bases from J, with 10 bases between. The germline gives CDR1 SQVTM, CDR2 ANQGSEA. The CDR3 spells CSVEGGTYTDTQYF. CDR3 coding DNA: TGCAGCGTTGAAGGCGGTACGTACACAGATACGCAGTATTTT.

V is TRBV10-2 and J is TRBJ2-3, with a tentative D call TRBD1 (5 bases). This CDR3 is built from 15 residues. Germline V CDR1 and CDR2: WSHSY, SAAADI. Trimming stripped 6 bases from V and 2 bases from J, with 15 bases between. The CDR3 reads CASSLPGYDTDTQYF. The CDR3 coding sequence is TGCGCCAGCAGCCTTCCAGGGTATGACACAGATACGCAGTATTTT.

This clone has a handful of counts. The V gene is TRBV10-1, the J gene TRBJ2-7; 8 nucleotides match TRBD1. This CDR3 comprises 16 residues. V lost 2 bases and J lost 2; bases outside the gene matches: 8. Per germline, CDR1 WNHNN and CDR2 SYGVQD (reference sequence). The CDR3 DNA sequence: TGCGCCAGCAGTGAGACCCCGGGACAGGTTACCTACGAGCAGTACTTC. Its protein is CASSETPGQVTYEQYF.

In regard to this clone: Other DNA sequences of this sample code for an identical CDR3. The chain has TRBV6-5 and TRBJ1-2, with 8 bases that match TRBD1. The CDR3 length is 13 residues. Germline CDR1 and CDR2: MNHEY and SVGAGI. The V and J ends lost 2 bases and 8 bases, in that order; junction bases with no gene match: 4. DNA for the CDR3: TGTGCCAGCAGTTACGGGCCAGGGGGCGGCTACACCTTC. This sequence encodes CASSYGPGGGYTF.

The chain joins TRBV9 to TRBJ2-5, with 10 bases lining up with TRBD1. After removal of 4 bases from V and 5 bases from J, the junction contained 8 bases not matched to a gene. The CDR3 has 15 amino acids. Germline values: CDR1 SGDLS, CDR2 YYNGEE. Here the CDR3 DNA reads TGTGCCAGCAGCATCCAGACAGGGGGCAGTGAGACCCAGTACTTC. It translates to CASSIQTGGSETQYF.

V usage is TRBV7-9 and J usage is TRBJ2-1; possibly TRBD1 for D (5 bases). The ends were cut back, 7 bases at V and 5 bases at J, with 15 bases in the middle. Germline V CDR1 and CDR2: SEHNR, FQNEAQ (reference sequence). This CDR3 comprises 14 residues. The DNA of the CDR3 is TGTGCCAGCACAGGGCCCATAGCAGACAATGAGCAGTTCTTC. It is translated as CASTGPIADNEQFF.

The chain links TRBV2 to TRBJ2-5; a possible D gene is TRBD1 (6 bases). This CDR3 region has 14 residues. Germline assignment: CDR1 SNHLY and CDR2 FYNNEI. V lost 7 bases to trimming and J lost 5 bases, with 17 bases between them. The CDR3 bases are TGTGCCAGCAATATGCAGGGGATGAGGGAGACCCAGTACTTC. Its protein is CASNMQGMRETQYF.

On this clone itself: At the DNA level, this CDR3 is encoded by other sequences in the same sample as well. The chain employs TRBV6-5 and TRBJ2-2, with D unresolved. Germline V gene sequence: CDR1 MNHEY, CDR2 SVGAGI. The V gene lost 0 bases and the J gene lost 6 bases, with 5 bases spanning the gap. This CDR3 contains 13 residues. The chain's CDR3 is CASSYSRAGELFF. CDR3 bases: TGTGCCAGCAGTTACTCAAGGGCCGGGGAGCTGTTTTTT.

The V and J genes are TRBV9 and TRBJ1-4; no firm D call. The germline V and J ends were trimmed by 3 bases and 10 bases, with 13 bases remaining between them. Germline values: CDR1 SGDLS, CDR2 YYNGEE. The CDR3 covers 13 residues. CDR3 amino acids: CASSALLDGKLFF. The CDR3 DNA reads as TGTGCCAGCAGCGCGTTGTTGGATGGAAAACTGTTTTTT.

The genes are TRBV9 and TRBJ2-7; TRBD1 agrees at 8 bases. This CDR3 is 15 amino acids long. Germline-derived CDR1 and CDR2 are SGDLS and YYNGEE. V trimming: 0 bases; J trimming: 4 bases; junction bases outside the gene matches: 6. Here the CDR3 reads CASSVEWDRRYEQYF. The CDR3 coding sequence is TGTGCCAGCAGCGTAGAATGGGACAGGAGGTACGAGCAGTACTTC.

This chain uses TRBV19 with TRBJ1-5, with 12 nucleotides matching TRBD1. Trimming took 5 bases from V and 6 from J; bases not matched to a gene: 5. Germline V gene lookup returns CDR1 LNHDA and CDR2 SQIVND (reference sequence). This CDR3 contains 15 residues. CDR3 coding DNA: TGTGCCAGTAGTCCGGGACAGGGGGCTTTTCAGCCCCAGCATTTT. Its translation is CASSPGQGAFQPQHF.

The rearrangement uses TRBV7-6 and TRBJ2-7; no definite D call. Germline V gives CDR1 SGHVS, CDR2 FNYEAQ. V lost 5 bases and J lost 4, with 12 bases in between. This CDR3 comprises 13 residues. The CDR3 bases are TGTGCCAGCAGCCTCATGACTGATTACGAGCAGTACTTC. Encoded protein: CASSLMTDYEQYF.

The rearrangement links TRBV28 to TRBJ2-3, with D perhaps being TRBD1 or TRBD2 (5 bases each). The V and J ends lost 4 bases and 2 bases respectively, with 13 bases between them. The CDR3 sequence is 15 residues long. The V gene's germline CDR1 is MDHEN and CDR2 SYDVKM. CDR3 nucleotide sequence: TGTGCCAGCAGTTCGGGACCTTACACCACAGATACGCAGTATTTT. Translated, it gives CASSSGPYTTDTQYF.

The V call is TRBV4-1, the J call TRBJ2-5; a weak D match, TRBD2 (6 bases). This CDR3 has 15 residues. V lost 5 bases, J lost 3 bases, and 16 bases lay in between. In germline, CDR1 is MGHRA, CDR2 YSYEKL. CDR3 region: CASSYQRGGKETQYF. In nucleotides, the CDR3 is TGCGCCAGCAGCTATCAGCGCGGCGGGAAAGAGACCCAGTACTTC.

This clone was counted between two and nine times. Other DNA sequences from this sample encode an identical CDR3 as well. CDR3 nucleotide sequence: TGTGCCAGCAGCCTGCAGGGTGGTTCACCCCTCCACTTT. This sequence encodes CASSLQGGSPLHF. The chain employs TRBV5-6 and TRBJ1-6, with D tentatively TRBD1 (5 bases). CDR1 is SGHDT and CDR2 is YYEEEE in the germline V gene. V was cut by 4 bases and J by 9 bases, with 11 bases left in between. The CDR3 runs to 13 residues.

The chain links TRBV30 to TRBJ1-4, with 7 bases that match TRBD1. The CDR3 sequence is 16 residues long. CDR1 and CDR2 from the germline V gene are GTSNPN and SVGIG (reference sequence). The ends lost 4 bases at V and 0 bases at J; junction bases unmatched: 8. CDR3 region: CAWNQGDEATNEKLFF. The CDR3 DNA follows: TGTGCCTGGAACCAGGGGGATGAGGCAACTAATGAAAAACTGTTTTTT. Drawing the rest from reference TRBV30 and TRBJ1-4, the complete variable domain is SQTIHQWPATLVQPVGSPLSLECTVEGTSNPNLYWYRQAAGRGLQLLFYSVGIGQISSEVPQNLSASRPQDRQFILSSKKLLLSDSGFYLCAWNQGDEATNEKLFFGSGTQLSVL.

This clone has only one observation. V is TRBV7-2 and J is TRBJ2-4; TRBD1 matches 9 bases. This CDR3 has 14 residues. The V gene's germline CDR1 is SGHTA and CDR2 FQGNSA. The V segment lost 4 bases and the J segment 8 bases; nucleotides outside the gene matches: 6. The chain's CDR3 is CASSSPGQGDIQYF. The CDR3 nucleotides are TGTGCCAGCAGCTCCCCGGGACAGGGCGACATTCAGTACTTC.

This clone has only one observation. The V and J genes are TRBV6-5 and TRBJ2-1; D remains unclear. CDR3 length: 14 residues. Germline lookup yields CDR1 MNHEY and CDR2 SVGAGI. Deletions cut 2 bases from V and 12 bases from J, with 17 bases between. The CDR3 here is CASSYLEDPSGQFF. The CDR3 nucleotides are TGTGCCAGCAGTTACCTCGAGGACCCATCGGGGCAGTTCTTC.

V gene TRBV28 combines with J gene TRBJ2-2; D not resolved. The CDR3 is made up of 15 amino acids. Germline CDR1 is MDHEN and CDR2 is SYDVKM. V lost 2 bases and J lost 3, with 10 bases in between. In DNA form, the CDR3 reads TGTGCCAGCAGTTTAATCGACCAGGACACCGGGGAGCTGTTTTTT. This gives the protein CASSLIDQDTGELFF.

This chain links TRBV7-9 with TRBJ2-1; D is perhaps TRBD2 (5 bases). Looked up from germline, CDR1 is SEHNR and CDR2 is FQNEAQ (reference sequence). The CDR3 contains 15 residues. Between the trimmed V and J ends, which lost 5 bases and 5 bases, there was a span of 16 bases. This chain's CDR3 is CASSLAGFGDNEQFF. CDR3 DNA sequence: TGTGCCAGCAGCCTGGCTGGGTTCGGGGACAATGAGCAGTTCTTC.